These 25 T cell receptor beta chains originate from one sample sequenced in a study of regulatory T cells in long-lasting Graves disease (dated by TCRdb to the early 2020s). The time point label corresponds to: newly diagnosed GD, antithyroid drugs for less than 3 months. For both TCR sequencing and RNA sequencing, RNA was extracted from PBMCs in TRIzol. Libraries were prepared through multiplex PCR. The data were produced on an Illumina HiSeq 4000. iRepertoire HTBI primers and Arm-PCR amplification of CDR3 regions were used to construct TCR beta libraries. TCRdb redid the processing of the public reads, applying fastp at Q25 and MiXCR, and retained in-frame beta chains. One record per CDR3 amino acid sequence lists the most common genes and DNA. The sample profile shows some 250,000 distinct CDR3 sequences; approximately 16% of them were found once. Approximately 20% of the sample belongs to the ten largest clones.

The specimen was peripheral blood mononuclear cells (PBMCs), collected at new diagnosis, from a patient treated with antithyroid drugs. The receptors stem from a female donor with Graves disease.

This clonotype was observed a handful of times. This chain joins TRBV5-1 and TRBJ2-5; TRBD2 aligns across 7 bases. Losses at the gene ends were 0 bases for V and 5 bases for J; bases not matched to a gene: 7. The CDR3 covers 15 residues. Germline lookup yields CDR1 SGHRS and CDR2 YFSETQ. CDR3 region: CASSLEGGPGETQYF. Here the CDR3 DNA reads TGCGCCAGCAGCTTGGAGGGAGGGCCCGGGGAGACCCAGTACTTC.

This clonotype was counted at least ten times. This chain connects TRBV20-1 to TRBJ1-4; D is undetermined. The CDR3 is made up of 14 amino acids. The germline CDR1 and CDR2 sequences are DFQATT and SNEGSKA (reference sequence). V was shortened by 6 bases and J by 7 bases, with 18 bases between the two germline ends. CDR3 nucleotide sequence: TGCAGTGCCAACGAGGTGTTCCCCTGTGAAAAACTGTTTTTT. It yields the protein CSANEVFPCEKLFF.

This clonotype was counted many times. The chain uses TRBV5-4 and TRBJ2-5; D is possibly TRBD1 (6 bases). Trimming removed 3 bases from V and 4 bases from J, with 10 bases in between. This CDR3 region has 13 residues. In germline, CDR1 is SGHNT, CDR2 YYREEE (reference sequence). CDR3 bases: TGTGCCAGCAGCTCATTCAGGGGAGAGACCCAGTACTTC. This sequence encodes CASSSFRGETQYF.

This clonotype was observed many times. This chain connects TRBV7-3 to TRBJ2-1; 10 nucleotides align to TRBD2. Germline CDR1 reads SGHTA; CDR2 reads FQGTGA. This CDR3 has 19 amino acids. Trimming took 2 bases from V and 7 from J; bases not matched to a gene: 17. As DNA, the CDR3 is TGTGCCAGCAGCTTATACGGGACTAGCGTTCTTGGGATCGGGAATGAGCAGTTCTTC. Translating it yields CASSLYGTSVLGIGNEQFF.

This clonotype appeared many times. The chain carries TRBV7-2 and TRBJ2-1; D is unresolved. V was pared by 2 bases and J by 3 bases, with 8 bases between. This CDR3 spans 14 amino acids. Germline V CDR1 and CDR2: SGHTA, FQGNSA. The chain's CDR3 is CASSLWADYNEQFF. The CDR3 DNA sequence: TGTGCCAGCAGCTTATGGGCGGACTACAATGAGCAGTTCTTC.

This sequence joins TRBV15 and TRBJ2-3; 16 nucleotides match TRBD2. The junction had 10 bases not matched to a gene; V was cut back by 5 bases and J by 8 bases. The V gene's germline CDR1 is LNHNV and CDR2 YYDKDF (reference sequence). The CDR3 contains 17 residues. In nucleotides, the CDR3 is TGTGCCACCAGCGGATCCGGGACTAGCGGGAGGGCCGCTACGCAGTATTTT. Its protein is CATSGSGTSGRAATQYF.

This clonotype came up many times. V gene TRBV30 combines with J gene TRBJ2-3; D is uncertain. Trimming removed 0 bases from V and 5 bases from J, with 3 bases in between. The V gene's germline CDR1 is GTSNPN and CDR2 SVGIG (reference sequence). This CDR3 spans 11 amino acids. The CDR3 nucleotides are TGTGCCTGGAGTGTACTAGATACGCAGTATTTT. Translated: CAWSVLDTQYF. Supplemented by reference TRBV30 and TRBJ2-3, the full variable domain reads SQTIHQWPATLVQPVGSPLSLECTVEGTSNPNLYWYRQAAGRGLQLLFYSVGIGQISSEVPQNLSASRPQDRQFILSSKKLLLSDSGFYLCAWSVLDTQYFGPGTRLTVL.

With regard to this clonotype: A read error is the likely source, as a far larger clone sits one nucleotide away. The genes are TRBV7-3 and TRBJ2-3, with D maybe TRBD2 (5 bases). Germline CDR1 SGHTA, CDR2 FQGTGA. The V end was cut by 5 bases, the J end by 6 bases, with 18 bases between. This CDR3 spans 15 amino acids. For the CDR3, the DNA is TGTGCCAGCAGCGTAGAGGGCCCAGCTTGGGATACGCAGTATTTT. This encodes CASSVEGPAWDTQYF.

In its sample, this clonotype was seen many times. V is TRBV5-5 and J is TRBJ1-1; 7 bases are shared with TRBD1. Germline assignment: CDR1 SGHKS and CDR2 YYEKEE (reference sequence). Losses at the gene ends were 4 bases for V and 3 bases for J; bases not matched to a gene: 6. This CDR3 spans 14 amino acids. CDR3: CASSPTGVDTEAFF. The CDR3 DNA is TGTGCCAGCAGCCCAACAGGGGTTGACACTGAAGCTTTCTTT.

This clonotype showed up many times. CDR3 DNA: TGCAGTGCTAGAGATCCGTGGGCTAGCGAGGATGAGCAGTTCTTC. As protein: CSARDPWASEDEQFF. The V and J genes are TRBV20-1 and TRBJ2-1; maybe TRBD2 (6 bases). V lost 0 bases, J lost 8 bases, and 17 bases lay in between. CDR1 is DFQATT, CDR2 SNEGSKA, per germline (reference sequence). This CDR3 region has 15 residues.

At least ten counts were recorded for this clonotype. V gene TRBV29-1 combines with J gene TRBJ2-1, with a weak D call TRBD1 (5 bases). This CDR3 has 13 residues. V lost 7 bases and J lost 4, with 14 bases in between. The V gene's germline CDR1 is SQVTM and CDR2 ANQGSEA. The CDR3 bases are TGCAGCGCCATCAGGGTAAATTACAATGAGCAGTTCTTC. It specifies CSAIRVNYNEQFF.

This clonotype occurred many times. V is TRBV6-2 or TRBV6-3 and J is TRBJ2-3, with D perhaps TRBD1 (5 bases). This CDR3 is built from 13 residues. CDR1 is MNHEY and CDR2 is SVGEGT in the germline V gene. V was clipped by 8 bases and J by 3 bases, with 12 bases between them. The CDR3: CASRAGNTDTQYF. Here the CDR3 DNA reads TGTGCCAGCCGGGCAGGGAATACAGATACGCAGTATTTT.

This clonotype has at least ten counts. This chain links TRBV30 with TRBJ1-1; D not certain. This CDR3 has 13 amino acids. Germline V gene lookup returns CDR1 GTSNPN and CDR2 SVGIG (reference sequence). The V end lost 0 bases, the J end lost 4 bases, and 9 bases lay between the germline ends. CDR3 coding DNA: TGTGCCTGGAGTGTATTTTCGGTCACTGAAGCTTTCTTT. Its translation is CAWSVFSVTEAFF.

The CDR3 loop reads CASSLGGEPKNIQYF. Written as DNA, the CDR3 is TGTGCCAGCAGTCTCGGGGGGGAGCCCAAAAACATTCAGTACTTC. This chain joins TRBV4-2 and TRBJ2-4; 8 positions match TRBD2. Unmatched junction bases numbered 6, after V lost 6 bases and J lost 2 bases. The CDR3 loop spans 15 amino acids. Per germline, CDR1 LGHNA and CDR2 YNFKEQ.

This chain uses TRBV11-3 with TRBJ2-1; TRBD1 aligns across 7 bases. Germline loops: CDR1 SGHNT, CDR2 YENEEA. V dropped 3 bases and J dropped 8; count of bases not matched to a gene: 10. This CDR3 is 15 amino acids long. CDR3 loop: CASSFRQGSMDEQFF. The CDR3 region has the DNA TGTGCCAGCAGCTTCCGACAGGGTTCTATGGATGAGCAGTTCTTC. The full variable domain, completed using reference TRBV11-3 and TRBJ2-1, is EAGVVQSPRYKIIEKKQPVAFWCNPISGHNTLYWYLQNLGQGPELLIRYENEEAVDDSQLPKDRFSAERLKGVDSTLKIQPAELGDSAVYLCASSFRQGSMDEQFFGPGTRLTVL.

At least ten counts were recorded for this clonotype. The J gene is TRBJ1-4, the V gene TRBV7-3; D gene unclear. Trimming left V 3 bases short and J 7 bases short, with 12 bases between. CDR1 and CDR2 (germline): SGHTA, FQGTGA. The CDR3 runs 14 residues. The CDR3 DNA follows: TGTGCCAGCAGCTTGACCGGCAACGGTGAAAAACTGTTTTTT. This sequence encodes CASSLTGNGEKLFF.

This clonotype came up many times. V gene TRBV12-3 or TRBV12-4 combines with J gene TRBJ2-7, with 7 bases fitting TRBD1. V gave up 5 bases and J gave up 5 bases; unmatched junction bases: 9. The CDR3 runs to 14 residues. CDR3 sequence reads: CASSARQGWDEQYF. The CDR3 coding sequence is TGTGCCAGCAGTGCTAGACAGGGTTGGGACGAGCAGTACTTC.

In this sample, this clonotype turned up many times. As DNA, the CDR3 is TGTGCCAGTAGTATTACAGGGGGGGGGACTGAAGCTTTCTTT. Translating it yields CASSITGGGTEAFF. J is TRBJ1-1 and V is TRBV19; 8 bases match TRBD1. The CDR3 extends over 14 amino acids. Germline lookup yields CDR1 LNHDA and CDR2 SQIVND (reference sequence). The V segment lost 3 bases and the J segment 5 bases; nucleotides outside the gene matches: 5.

CDR3 protein: CASSPSGTSGRLHNEQFF. DNA of the CDR3: TGTGCCAGCAGCCCCTCTGGGACTAGCGGGAGGTTGCACAATGAGCAGTTCTTC. This sequence joins TRBV7-3 and TRBJ2-1; 15 nucleotides match TRBD2. The CDR3 runs 18 residues. Trimming took 5 bases from V and 5 from J; bases not matched to a gene: 10. CDR1 SGHTA and CDR2 FQGTGA come from the germline V gene. Together with reference TRBV7-3 and TRBJ2-1, the CDR3 gives the full variable domain: GAGVSQTPSNKVTEKGKYVELRCDPISGHTALYWYRQSLGQGPEFLIYFQGTGAADDSGLPNDRFFAVRPEGSVSTLKIQRTERGDSAVYLCASSPSGTSGRLHNEQFFGPGTRLTVL.

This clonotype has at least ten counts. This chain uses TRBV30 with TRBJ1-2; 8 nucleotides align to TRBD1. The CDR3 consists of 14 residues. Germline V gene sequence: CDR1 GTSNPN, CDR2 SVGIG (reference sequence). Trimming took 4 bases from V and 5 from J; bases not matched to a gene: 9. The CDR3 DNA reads TGTGCCTGGACCCAGGGGGCAGACGTATATGGCTACACCTTC. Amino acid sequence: CAWTQGADVYGYTF.

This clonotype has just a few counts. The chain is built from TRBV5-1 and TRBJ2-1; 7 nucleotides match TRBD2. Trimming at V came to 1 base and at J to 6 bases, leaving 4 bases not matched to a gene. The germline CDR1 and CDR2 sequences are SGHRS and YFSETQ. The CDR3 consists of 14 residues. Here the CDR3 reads CASSLNGRLNEQFF. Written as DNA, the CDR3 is TGCGCCAGCAGCTTGAACGGGAGGCTCAATGAGCAGTTCTTC.

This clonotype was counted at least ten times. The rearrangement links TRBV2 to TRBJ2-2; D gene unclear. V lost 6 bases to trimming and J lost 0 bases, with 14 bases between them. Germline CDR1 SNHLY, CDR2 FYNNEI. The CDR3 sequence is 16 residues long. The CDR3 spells CASSRSMPPNTGELFF. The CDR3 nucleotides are TGTGCCAGCAGCCGAAGCATGCCCCCGAACACCGGGGAGCTGTTTTTT.

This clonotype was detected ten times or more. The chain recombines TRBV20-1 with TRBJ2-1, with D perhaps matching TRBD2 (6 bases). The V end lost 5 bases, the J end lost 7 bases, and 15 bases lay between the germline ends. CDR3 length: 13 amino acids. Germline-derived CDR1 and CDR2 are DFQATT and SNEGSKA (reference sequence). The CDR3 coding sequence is TGCAGTGCTGGGAGGCTAGGCCCAAATGAGCAGTTCTTC. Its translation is CSAGRLGPNEQFF.

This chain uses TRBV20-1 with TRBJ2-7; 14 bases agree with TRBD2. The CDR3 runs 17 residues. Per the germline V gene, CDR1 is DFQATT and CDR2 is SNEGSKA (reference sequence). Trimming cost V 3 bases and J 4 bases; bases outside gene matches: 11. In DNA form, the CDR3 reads TGCAGTGCTAGGCCGACTAGCGGGAGGGCCTTTAGGTACGAGCAGTACTTC. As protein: CSARPTSGRAFRYEQYF.

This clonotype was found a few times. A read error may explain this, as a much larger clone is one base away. CDR3 coding DNA: TGTGCCAGCAGCTTTAGTGCCGGGGAGCTGTTTTTT. It yields the protein CASSFSAGELFF. The chain recombines TRBV7-3 with TRBJ2-2; no clear D gene. The CDR3 has 12 amino acids. Trimming took 3 bases from V and 6 from J, leaving 5 bases between them. The germline gives CDR1 SGHTA, CDR2 FQGTGA.